The clone carrying this T cell receptor beta chain appeared a single time. This specimen comes from a study of blood T cell repertoires in COVID-19. Study-wide background: Researchers got acute and convalescent COVID-19 samples from the United States, Italy and Spain. The cDNA or gDNA used as material had been derived from T cells, B-cell-depleted T cells, or PBMCs.

Original analysis: By means of reference gene primer amplification, nucleated cell counts were estimated. Only in-frame clones appear in the TCRdb table, and some are missing; sequencing was by immunoSEQ multiplex PCR. Clone size and V and J calls were adopted from that table, with D and trimming inferred from the DNA. The sample lists about 120,000 clones, more than 85% seen once, with about a fifth in the top ten. The germline V gene has CDR1 SGHNT and CDR2 YENEEA. The CDR3 has 14 amino acids. J gave up 0 bases and V 4 bases, and 1 base lay outside the gene matches. The origin of this receptor is a human donor with acute or convalescent COVID-19. The donor label of this sample is uncertain. V is TRBV11-3 and J is TRBJ2-3, with 7 bases lining up with TRBD2. The sequencing sample was made of peripheral blood. DNA of the CDR3: TGTGCCAGCAGCTCGCGGGAGAGCACAGATACGCAGTATTTT. Its protein is CASSSRESTDTQYF.